This T cell receptor (beta chain) emerged from a study of blood T cells in healthy people across ages. This clonotype was observed a few times. The antigen is not known. A read error is possible here, since a much larger clone lies one base away. Unmatched junction bases numbered 11, after V lost 5 bases and J lost 9 bases. Per germline, CDR1 SGHTA and CDR2 FQGNSA. The length of the CDR3 is 15 residues. Sample-barcoded 5' priming and a J-beta primer mix drove a second PCR of 7 to 11 cycles. TCRdb passed the 5' RACE reads through MiXCR, listing each CDR3 protein once. The sample carries about 840,000 distinct CDR3 sequences, almost 30% recorded once. Study-wide results and caveats: The study lacked donor CMV status, which possibly confounded expanded clonotype changes.

Separately, the same data were catalogued under a study of T cells of mothers and their children. From that report: Material was donated by three healthy Caucasian mothers and their six children. Related and unrelated pairs show similar thymic shaping of TCR recombination output. Versus unrelated pairs, overlap was slightly higher in related mother-child pairs, without reaching significance.

The chain has TRBV7-2 and TRBJ2-1; 9 bases line up with TRBD2. The sequence was collected from a woman aged 40 to 55 in good health. What was sequenced was blood. The CDR3 coding sequence is TGTGCCAGCAGCCCTCCGGCGGGGGGGTGTTCTGAGCAGTTCTTC. Its protein product is CASSPPAGGCSEQFF.